Below, one T cell receptor (beta chain) is given with its context. Its antigen is still unknown. Clones were sequenced by immunoSEQ multiplex PCR, and TCRdb holds only the in-frame ones, with some missing. This table has some 90,000 clones, around 93% appearing once. The germline V gene encodes CDR1 MNHNS and CDR2 SASEGT. The CDR3 runs 13 residues. The ends were cut back, 6 bases at V and 7 bases at J, with 13 bases in the middle. This record belongs to a study of graft-versus-host responses after intestinal transplantation. Study information: Those transplanted obtained multivisceral, liver-intestinal, or isolated intestinal grafts.

The chain links TRBV6-1 to TRBJ2-1; D possibly corresponds to TRBD2 (6 bases). This TCR was recovered from a human donor who received an intestinal transplant. The material sequenced was unstimulated CD8+ T cells sorted from spleen or lymph node cells, taken before intestinal transplant. The CDR3 is CASSEPGSNEQFF. In nucleotides, the CDR3 is TGTGCCAGCAGCGAGCCCGGGAGTAATGAGCAGTTCTTC.